This entry lists 32 T cell receptor beta chains sequenced from one sample in a study of T cell responses to AZD1222 COVID-19 vaccine (dated by TCRdb to about 2021). Library generation was performed with the immunoSEQ multiplex PCR assay. TCRdb carries this immuneACCESS record with in-frame sequences only. Its versions omit some clonotypes, under half of them owing to an unresolved V gene in the studies checked, with the rest unexplained. For this sample the table gives roughly 120,000 clones, of which around nine tenths were detected only once. The top ten constitute roughly 4% of the sample. This specimen's time point label, per the study, means: baseline before first vaccination. Sample: peripheral blood, taken on day 0 of AZD1222 vaccination. Receptors originate from an adult in good health.

The chain links TRBV9 to TRBJ2-2, with TRBD2 identical over 8 bases. There are 13 residues in the CDR3. Germline CDR1 reads SGDLS; CDR2 reads YYNGEE. Trimming took 9 bases from V and 4 from J; bases not matched to a gene: 5. The CDR3 reads CATGGLPTGELFF. The DNA for the CDR3 is TGTGCCACGGGGGGGCTCCCCACCGGGGAGCTGTTTTTT.

The chain uses TRBV10-3 and TRBJ1-3; possibly TRBD1 for D (6 bases). From germline, CDR1 is ENHRY and CDR2 SYGVKD. Between the trimmed V and J ends, which lost 9 bases and 1 base, there was a span of 13 bases. The length of the CDR3 is 14 residues. CDR3 in DNA: TGTGCCATACAGGGAGGTGGTTCTGGAAACACCATATATTTT. This encodes CAIQGGGSGNTIYF.

J is TRBJ1-3 and V is TRBV5-6, with 7 nucleotides matching TRBD1. The ends lost 3 bases at V and 0 bases at J; junction bases unmatched: 3. Germline assignment: CDR1 SGHDT and CDR2 YYEEEE. CDR3 length: 15 amino acids. DNA for the CDR3: TGTGCCAGCAGCTACCGGGACAGCTCTGGAAACACCATATATTTT. It is translated as CASSYRDSSGNTIYF.

This rearrangement joins TRBV7-9 to TRBJ1-5; perhaps TRBD1 as D (6 bases). Trimming removed 1 base at V and 4 bases at J, with 11 bases between. Germline V gives CDR1 SEHNR, CDR2 FQNEAQ (reference sequence). This CDR3 spans 15 amino acids. The CDR3 DNA is TGTGCCAGCAGCTTAGTGGGGGCGGTAAATCAGCCCCAGCATTTT. It codes for CASSLVGAVNQPQHF. Using reference TRBV7-9 and TRBJ1-5 for the parts outside the CDR3, the full variable domain is DTGVSQNPRHKITKRGQNVTFRCDPISEHNRLYWYRQTLGQGPEFLTYFQNEAQLEKSRLLSDRFSAERPKGSFSTLEIQRTEQGDSAMYLCASSLVGAVNQPQHFGDGTRLSIL.

This clone was detected only once. V gene TRBV27 combines with J gene TRBJ2-2, with 7 bases aligning to TRBD1. Germline values: CDR1 MNHEY, CDR2 SMNVEV (reference sequence). Trimming removed 7 bases from V and 1 base from J; junction bases left unmatched: 9. The CDR3 length is 16 residues. CDR3 protein: CASKNSQGWNTGELFF. The DNA of the CDR3 is TGTGCCAGCAAAAACTCACAGGGGTGGAACACCGGGGAGCTGTTTTTT.

This clone was recorded once. The rearrangement uses TRBV11-3 and TRBJ2-3; TRBD2 aligns across 10 bases. The length of the CDR3 is 16 residues. J lost 0 bases, V lost 3 bases, and 3 bases had no gene match. Germline V gene lookup returns CDR1 SGHNT and CDR2 YENEEA. Here the CDR3 reads CASSFASGSSTDTQYF. CDR3 nucleotides: TGTGCCAGCAGCTTTGCTAGCGGGAGTAGCACAGATACGCAGTATTTT.

The J gene is TRBJ1-1, the V gene TRBV11-2; 7 bases agree with TRBD1. The CDR3 runs to 18 residues. V lost 1 base and J lost 6; bases outside the gene matches: 17. CDR1 and CDR2 (germline): SGHAT, FQNNGV. The CDR3 region is CASSLGGTVPLVLAEAFF. CDR3 bases: TGTGCCAGCAGCTTAGGTGGGACAGTCCCCTTAGTGTTGGCTGAAGCTTTCTTT.

The count of this clone is one. The chain is built from TRBV5-1 and TRBJ2-3; 11 bases are shared with TRBD2. Trimming cost V 3 bases and J 0 bases; bases outside gene matches: 6. CDR1 is SGHRS and CDR2 is YFSETQ in the germline V gene. This CDR3 spans 17 amino acids. CDR3 sequence: CASSSRLAGRSTDTQYF. CDR3 bases: TGCGCCAGCAGCTCTAGACTAGCGGGGCGTAGCACAGATACGCAGTATTTT.

This rearrangement joins TRBV24-1 to TRBJ1-5; the D is unclear. The CDR3 totals 15 residues. Trimming pared 3 bases from V and 3 bases from J, leaving 11 bases between. Germline CDR1 KGHDR, CDR2 SFDVKD. CDR3 region: CATSDTYLFNQPQHF. Here the CDR3 DNA reads TGTGCCACCAGTGATACTTACCTCTTCAATCAGCCCCAGCATTTT.

This chain links TRBV29-1 with TRBJ1-2; D is undetermined. The germline CDR1 and CDR2 sequences are SQVTM and ANQGSEA. With 6 bases removed from V and 6 bases from J, the gap between germline ends came to 11 bases. There are 11 residues in the CDR3. CDR3 in DNA: TGCAGCGTGGCGGGTCCGGATGGCTACACCTTC. The encoded protein is CSVAGPDGYTF.

The chain recombines TRBV6-5 with TRBJ2-7, with TRBD1 matching over 8 bases. Germline CDR1 and CDR2: MNHEY and SVGAGI. V dropped 0 bases and J dropped 6; count of bases not matched to a gene: 7. The CDR3 runs 15 residues. CDR3 residues: CASSYSLQGEGEQYF. The CDR3 DNA sequence: TGTGCCAGCAGTTACTCGCTACAGGGGGAAGGCGAGCAGTACTTC.

The rearrangement uses TRBV7-3 and TRBJ2-5; maybe TRBD1 (5 bases). Germline loops: CDR1 SGHTA, CDR2 FQGTGA. V was pared by 1 base and J by 4 bases, with 10 bases between. The CDR3 loop spans 14 amino acids. This CDR3 is CASSLKPGLETQYF. The CDR3 DNA is TGTGCCAGCAGCTTAAAGCCAGGGCTAGAGACCCAGTACTTC.

This clone turned up a few times. The chain links TRBV4-3 to TRBJ2-1, with D possibly called TRBD1 or TRBD2 (6 bases each). Germline CDR1 and CDR2: LGHNA and YSLEER. The CDR3 spans 16 residues. The V gene lost 0 bases and the J gene lost 4 bases, with 13 bases spanning the gap. Written as DNA, the CDR3 is TGCGCCAGCAGCCAAGATGAGGGGGGCGGGTACAATGAGCAGTTCTTC. It yields the protein CASSQDEGGGYNEQFF.

The chain couples TRBV14 to TRBJ2-2; possible D gene TRBD1, 6 bases. This CDR3 comprises 15 residues. Trimming left V 2 bases short and J 5 bases short, with 12 bases between. Germline V gives CDR1 SGHDN, CDR2 FVKESK. The CDR3: CASSQLDRITGELFF. The CDR3 DNA sequence: TGTGCCAGCAGCCAACTGGACAGAATAACCGGGGAGCTGTTTTTT.

The chain links TRBV6-2 or TRBV6-3 to TRBJ1-4; tentative D call: TRBD1 (5 bases). Germline assignment: CDR1 MNHEY and CDR2 SVGEGT. V lost 1 base to trimming and J lost 14 bases, with 14 bases between them. This CDR3 contains 13 residues. The CDR3 nucleotides are TGTGCCAGCAGTTACTGGGGGGAGGGGAGCCTGTTTTTT. It codes for CASSYWGEGSLFF.

This sequence joins TRBV6-4 and TRBJ2-2; 8 bases map to TRBD2. The CDR3 totals 13 residues. After removal of 6 bases from V and 6 bases from J, the junction contained 3 bases not matched to a gene. From germline, CDR1 is MRHNA and CDR2 SNTAGT. The CDR3 here is CASRRGGAGELFF. The CDR3 bases are TGTGCCAGCAGACGGGGGGGCGCCGGGGAGCTGTTTTTT.

This clone was seen a single time. The chain employs TRBV27 and TRBJ1-4, with a possible D match to TRBD1 (5 bases). The CDR3 consists of 14 residues. The V end lost 5 bases, the J end lost 8 bases, and 15 bases lay between the germline ends. The germline CDR1 and CDR2 sequences are MNHEY and SMNVEV (reference sequence). This CDR3 is CASSLQGYNEKLFF. The CDR3 coding sequence is TGTGCCAGCAGTCTTCAGGGTTATAACGAAAAACTGTTTTTT.

The chain has TRBV10-3 and TRBJ2-5; 8 bases map to TRBD1. Germline CDR1 reads ENHRY; CDR2 reads SYGVKD. There are 17 residues in the CDR3. V lost 4 bases and J lost 2; bases outside the gene matches: 12. The CDR3 DNA follows: TGTGCCATCAGTGGCCATCCGGGACAGGCAAGACAAGAGACCCAGTACTTC. It specifies CAISGHPGQARQETQYF.

The chain employs TRBV2 and TRBJ2-1; D gene uncertain. The CDR3 is 11 amino acids. Deletions cut 3 bases from V and 7 bases from J, with 4 bases between. Germline V gene lookup returns CDR1 SNHLY and CDR2 FYNNEI. The CDR3 here is CASSEWNEQFF. The CDR3 DNA sequence: TGTGCCAGCAGTGAGTGGAATGAGCAGTTCTTC.

V gene TRBV5-1 combines with J gene TRBJ2-5; D not resolved. V was pared by 2 bases and J by 1 base, with 12 bases between. Germline V gene lookup returns CDR1 SGHRS and CDR2 YFSETQ. This CDR3 has 15 residues. The DNA for the CDR3 is TGCGCCAGCAGCTTTGAGCCAGTATCCCAAGAGACCCAGTACTTC. Translation gives CASSFEPVSQETQYF.

The V gene is TRBV6-5, the J gene TRBJ1-2; no definite D call. The V end lost 5 bases, the J end lost 0 bases, and 13 bases lay between the germline ends. Germline V CDR1 and CDR2: MNHEY, SVGAGI. CDR3 length: 15 residues. The CDR3 is CASSRRQDANYGYTF. Written as DNA, the CDR3 is TGTGCCAGCAGTCGGAGGCAGGACGCTAACTATGGCTACACCTTC.

The chain employs TRBV10-1 and TRBJ1-3, with D unresolved. This CDR3 region has 15 residues. Trimming shortened V by 6 bases and J by 0 bases, and 12 bases separated the two germline ends. CDR1 WNHNN and CDR2 SYGVQD come from the germline V gene (reference sequence). The CDR3 sequence is CASRLRSPSGNTIYF. The CDR3 DNA follows: TGCGCCAGCAGGCTTCGTTCCCCCTCTGGAAACACCATATATTTT.

J is TRBJ1-6 and V is TRBV7-2; D is perhaps TRBD1 (5 bases). Trimming removed 5 bases from V and 5 bases from J, with 25 bases in between. CDR3 length: 19 amino acids. Germline values: CDR1 SGHTA, CDR2 FQGNSA. The CDR3 coding sequence is TGTGCCAGCAGCCCTACGCCCCTCGGACGGGGGAACCATAATTCACCCCTCCACTTT. Its protein is CASSPTPLGRGNHNSPLHF. The full variable domain, its missing parts supplied by reference TRBV7-2 and TRBJ1-6, is GAGVSQSPSNKVTEKGKDVELRCDPISGHTALYWYRQSLGQGLEFLIYFQGNSAPDKSGLPSDRFSAERTGGSVSTLTIQRTQQEDSAVYLCASSPTPLGRGNHNSPLHFGNGTRLTVT.

This chain uses TRBV5-6 with TRBJ1-5, with a tentative D call TRBD1 (5 bases). V lost 7 bases to trimming and J lost 11 bases, with 25 bases between them. CDR3 length equals 15 residues. Germline V gives CDR1 SGHDT, CDR2 YYEEEE. This CDR3 reads CASPEGTPYEQAQHF. CDR3 coding DNA: TGTGCCAGCCCAGAGGGGACTCCATATGAACAGGCCCAGCATTTT.

This chain connects TRBV7-9 to TRBJ1-4; D is undetermined. The CDR3 is made up of 12 amino acids. Trimming took 0 bases from V and 11 from J, leaving 7 bases between them. From germline, CDR1 is SEHNR and CDR2 FQNEAQ (reference sequence). The CDR3 DNA follows: TGTGCCAGCAGCTTAGCGGCTGGGAAACTGTTTTTT. Protein product: CASSLAAGKLFF.

The rearrangement joins TRBV7-9 to TRBJ2-3; D is undetermined. The V end lost 2 bases, the J end lost 1 base, and 7 bases lay between the germline ends. This CDR3 comprises 14 residues. The germline V gene has CDR1 SEHNR and CDR2 FQNEAQ (reference sequence). The CDR3 DNA follows: TGTGCCAGCAGCTTATTTGAGGGCACAGATACGCAGTATTTT. Its translation: CASSLFEGTDTQYF.

V is TRBV2 and J is TRBJ2-3; 8 bases are shared with TRBD1. After removal of 9 bases from V and 7 bases from J, the junction contained 18 bases not matched to a gene. CDR1 is SNHLY, CDR2 FYNNEI, per germline. The CDR3 length is 16 residues. CDR3 coding DNA: TGTGCCAGTCAAATCGGACAGGGCGGGATAGGGAATACGCAGTATTTT. Amino acids: CASQIGQGGIGNTQYF.

V gene TRBV5-1 combines with J gene TRBJ1-5; D might be TRBD1 (6 bases). Trimming pared 0 bases from V and 11 bases from J, leaving 15 bases between. The CDR3 covers 14 residues. Germline values: CDR1 SGHRS, CDR2 YFSETQ. The CDR3 loop reads CASSLEGDLRAQHF. The CDR3 DNA reads TGCGCCAGCAGCTTGGAGGGGGATCTAAGGGCCCAGCATTTT.

The CDR3 nucleotides read TGTGCCACCGAGACAGGGGCAAGTGAAAAACTGTTTTTT. Amino acids: CATETGASEKLFF. V gene TRBV6-5 combines with J gene TRBJ1-4, with 8 bases aligning to TRBD1. V lost 10 bases, J lost 7 bases, and 8 bases stayed unmatched. Germline V gene data show CDR1 as MNHEY and CDR2 as SVGAGI. CDR3 length equals 13 residues.

This clone was counted once. The chain couples TRBV6-1 to TRBJ2-3; D remains unclear. Germline V gene lookup returns CDR1 MNHNS and CDR2 SASEGT. The CDR3 totals 13 residues. The V end lost 2 bases, the J end lost 6 bases, and 9 bases lay between the germline ends. This CDR3 reads CASSELLGDTQYF. In DNA form, the CDR3 reads TGTGCCAGCAGTGAACTTCTAGGGGATACGCAGTATTTT.

The chain links TRBV6-5 to TRBJ2-7; 7 nucleotides align to TRBD2. CDR1 and CDR2 (germline): MNHEY, SVGAGI. The ends lost 6 bases at V and 0 bases at J; junction bases unmatched: 8. The CDR3 is 15 amino acids. This chain's CDR3 is CASRGQRGYSYEQYF. CDR3 nucleotides: TGTGCCAGCAGGGGTCAGCGGGGCTACTCCTACGAGCAGTACTTC.

The chain couples TRBV7-8 to TRBJ1-5; perhaps TRBD1 as D (6 bases). Between the trimmed V and J ends, which lost 10 bases and 1 base, there was a span of 14 bases. CDR1 and CDR2 from the germline V gene are SGHVS and FQNEAQ. The CDR3 totals 14 residues. CDR3 bases: TGTGCCACCGGGGGCTCAGGGAGCAATCAGCCCCAGCATTTT. Protein product: CATGGSGSNQPQHF.